The rows below give T cell receptor beta chains drawn from one sample of a study of spatial heterogeneity in lung cancer. A single record per CDR3 protein comes from TCRdb applying MiXCR to the 5' RACE reads. This table holds some 21,000 distinct CDR3 sequences, nearly 6.5% found once. The sample consisted of lung tumor tissue, taken at surgery. The origin of the receptors is a male donor with early-stage non-small cell lung cancer. Each CDR3 is given with its conserved first and last residue. D genes are given only for firm matches. Clone size is given for some rows only: seen once, a few or many times, or a class if the clone is expanded.

many | TRBJ1-6 | . | TRBV6-5 | TGTGCCAGCAGTTCACACCCGAATTCACCCCTCCACTTT | CASSSHPNSPLHF
many | TRBJ2-6 | . | TRBV7-8 | TGTGCCAGCAGCTTAGTGGGGTCCGGGGCCAACGTCCTGACTTTC | CASSLVGSGANVLTF
. | TRBJ1-2 | . | TRBV5-1 | TGCGCCAGCAGCTTGGAGGGACGGGATGGCTACACCTTC | CASSLEGRDGYTF
. | TRBJ2-1 | . | TRBV5-1 | TGCGCCAGCAGCTCCGGGTCTAGCTCCTACAATGAGCAGTTCTTC | CASSSGSSSYNEQFF
. | TRBJ1-3 | . | TRBV7-9 | TGTGCCAGCACCCTAGACGGACTCTCTGGAAACACCATATATTTT | CASTLDGLSGNTIYF
. | TRBJ2-7 | . | TRBV10-3 | TGTGCCATCAGTGAGCCAGTAACCTACGAGCAGTACTTC | CAISEPVTYEQYF
. | TRBJ2-3 | . | TRBV4-2 | TGTGCCAGCAGCCCGGGGGCTATCACAGATACGCAGTATTTT | CASSPGAITDTQYF
many | TRBJ1-6 | . | TRBV18 | TGTGCCAGCTCACCCGACATTCCAAGTACTGGTGGATCACCCCTCCACTTT | CASSPDIPSTGGSPLHF
. | TRBJ2-7 | TRBD1 | TRBV5-6 | TGTGCCAGCCGAAGAATGGGGACAGGCAGCTACGAGCAGTACTTC | CASRRMGTGSYEQYF
many | TRBJ2-7 | . | TRBV5-1 | TGCGCCAGCAGCGACCACACAGCTAAATTGACCTACGAGCAGTACTTC | CASSDHTAKLTYEQYF
large | TRBJ1-5 | . | TRBV12-3/TRBV12-4 | TGTGCCAGCAGTTTAAGTCAGAACAATCAGCCCCAGCATTTT | CASSLSQNNQPQHF
many | TRBJ1-5 | . | TRBV20-1 | TGCAGTGCTAGAAAGCTTTATAGCAATCAGCCCCAGCATTTT | CSARKLYSNQPQHF
many | TRBJ1-2 | TRBD1 | TRBV7-9 | TGTGCCAGCAGCTCGCACCGGGACAGGGGAGTCTATGGCTACACCTTC | CASSSHRDRGVYGYTF
many | TRBJ1-4 | . | TRBV29-1 | TGCAGCGTTGTTCCTGATTGGGGTGAAAAACTGTTTTTT | CSVVPDWGEKLFF
many | TRBJ2-3 | . | TRBV29-1 | TGCAGCGTTGTGGTGAGCGGGTTGGGAGATACGCAGTATTTT | CSVVVSGLGDTQYF
few | TRBJ2-4 | TRBD1 | TRBV7-9 | TGTGCCAGCAGCTTAAACAGGGGTACCAAAAACATTCAGTACTTC | CASSLNRGTKNIQYF
many | TRBJ2-7 | . | TRBV9 | TGTGCCAGCAGCCGCAACCGGGACCTTTCCTACGAGCAGTACTTC | CASSRNRDLSYEQYF
many | TRBJ2-3 | . | TRBV5-4 | TGTGCCAGCAGCCCTAAAGGGGGGACGGCGTATTTT | CASSPKGGTAYF
many | TRBJ2-7 | TRBD2 | TRBV20-1 | TGCAGTGCTAGAGACCAGGGACTAGCGGGAGGAGACGAGCAGTACTTC | CSARDQGLAGGDEQYF
. | TRBJ1-3 | . | TRBV7-9 | TGTGCCAGCTTAAATTTGGCCTCTGGAAACACCATATATTTT | CASLNLASGNTIYF
medium-sized | TRBJ1-1 | . | TRBV20-1 | TGCAGTGCTAGAGAGCTCCGGGGCACTGAAGCTTTCTTT | CSARELRGTEAFF